This entry concerns a single T cell receptor (beta chain). Vbeta (60) and Jbeta (13) primers were used in the PCR. Some clones are missing from TCRdb's copy, which holds only in-frame ones; the method was immunoSEQ multiplex PCR. The profile shows 150,000 or so clones, roughly 79% of them singletons. The length of the CDR3 is 20 residues. Looked up from germline, CDR1 is MNHEY and CDR2 is SMNVEV (reference sequence). Losses at the gene ends were 3 bases for V and 0 bases for J; bases not matched to a gene: 10. The source of the sample is a study of cytomegalovirus exposure and HLA in healthy donors. The rearrangement uses TRBV27 and TRBJ2-1, with TRBD2 identical over 14 bases. This clonotype was obtained from a man aged 25-45 years in good health and CMV-seronegative. Specimen: PBMCs. CDR3 amino acids: CASSFYPGLAGADSYNEQFF. As DNA, the CDR3 is TGTGCCAGCAGTTTTTACCCGGGACTAGCGGGAGCCGACTCCTACAATGAGCAGTTCTTC.